These T cell receptor beta chains were read from a single sample in a study of graft-versus-host responses after intestinal transplantation. Method: immunoSEQ multiplex PCR; TCRdb's copy keeps in-frame clones and lacks some. The table has about 120,000 clones, roughly 92% seen once. For these receptors, no antigen is known. The source material was unstimulated CD4+ T cells sorted from spleen or lymph node cells, sampled before transplant. The receptors derive from a human donor who was the organ donor for an intestinal transplant. Each CDR3 is given with its conserved first and last residue. A D gene is named only where the DNA matches it firmly. Clone size is not always given. Where it is, it says once, few, many or a class for expanded clones.

cdr3_length | clone_size | j_call | v_call | d_call | cdr3_aa | cdr3_nt
13 | NA | TRBJ2-2 | TRBV6-1 | NA | CASSSGPTGELFF | TGTGCCAGCAGCAGCGGACCCACCGGGGAGCTGTTTTTT
11 | NA | TRBJ1-1 | TRBV27 | NA | CASKSGIQAFF | TGTGCCAGCAAATCGGGCATCCAAGCTTTCTTT
12 | NA | TRBJ1-1 | TRBV2 | NA | CASSEGGPEAFF | TGTGCCAGCAGTGAAGGGGGCCCTGAAGCTTTCTTT
15 | NA | TRBJ1-2 | TRBV6-6 | TRBD1 | CASSRLQGVVYGYTF | TGTGCCAGCAGTCGGCTACAGGGGGTCGTCTATGGCTACACCTTC
14 | NA | TRBJ2-7 | TRBV7-2 | NA | CASSLSGRLYEQYF | TGTGCCAGCAGCTTATCCGGACGGCTCTACGAGCAGTACTTC
10 | once | TRBJ1-1 | TRBV29-1 | NA | CSVEWGAAFF | TGCAGCGTTGAATGGGGGGCAGCTTTCTTT
16 | once | TRBJ2-7 | TRBV6-1 | TRBD1 | CASSALGQFLSYEQYF | TGTGCCAGCAGTGCATTGGGACAGTTCCTCTCCTACGAGCAGTACTTC
16 | NA | TRBJ2-3 | TRBV10-2 | TRBD2 | CASSESGLAASDTQYF | TGCGCCAGCAGTGAGTCGGGACTAGCGGCTTCAGATACGCAGTATTTT
16 | NA | TRBJ2-3 | TRBV4-3 | TRBD2 | CASSQEAGVATDTQYF | TGCGCCAGCAGCCAAGAAGCGGGAGTCGCGACAGATACGCAGTATTTT
13 | NA | TRBJ2-3 | TRBV5-5 | TRBD1 | CASSFQGADTQYF | TGTGCCAGCAGCTTTCAGGGGGCAGATACGCAGTATTTT
14 | NA | TRBJ2-1 | TRBV19 | NA | CASSPGNAPGEQFF | TGTGCCAGTAGTCCAGGGAATGCGCCTGGGGAGCAGTTCTTC
14 | NA | TRBJ2-5 | TRBV2 | NA | CASRIRVYQETQYF | TGTGCCAGCAGGATCAGGGTATACCAAGAGACCCAGTACTTC
13 | NA | TRBJ1-1 | TRBV10-2 | NA | CASHATVNTEAFF | TGCGCCAGCCACGCGACAGTGAACACTGAAGCTTTCTTT
13 | once | TRBJ2-1 | TRBV27 | TRBD2 | CASGLAVYNEQFF | TGTGCCAGCGGACTAGCGGTATACAATGAGCAGTTCTTC
15 | once | TRBJ1-2 | TRBV6-5 | TRBD1 | CASSEPGQGVYGYTF | TGTGCCAGCAGCGAGCCGGGACAGGGGGTATATGGCTACACCTTC
14 | NA | TRBJ2-3 | TRBV28 | NA | CATRTGTAGGTQYF | TGTGCCACCCGAACGGGGACGGCCGGCGGTACGCAGTATTTT
16 | NA | TRBJ2-7 | TRBV9 | TRBD2 | CASSVAVGLAGDEQYF | TGTGCCAGCAGCGTAGCGGTCGGACTAGCGGGAGATGAGCAGTACTTC
15 | NA | TRBJ1-1 | TRBV5-6 | TRBD1 | CASSSTGTAHTEAFF | TGTGCCAGCAGCTCCACCGGGACAGCTCACACTGAAGCTTTCTTT
11 | NA | TRBJ2-7 | TRBV28 | NA | CASSSGYEQYF | TGTGCCAGCAGTTCGGGGTACGAGCAGTACTTC
16 | NA | TRBJ2-4 | TRBV19 | NA | CASSIPQGKGQNIQYF | TGTGCCAGTAGTATTCCCCAGGGGAAGGGGCAAAACATTCAGTACTTC
16 | NA | TRBJ2-2 | TRBV21-1 | NA | CASSPGWLINHGELFF | TGTGCCAGCAGCCCGGGGTGGCTTATAAATCACGGGGAGCTGTTTTTT
17 | NA | TRBJ1-5 | TRBV7-9 | NA | CASSFADSGRGNQPQHF | TGTGCCAGCAGCTTTGCCGACAGTGGAAGGGGCAATCAGCCCCAGCATTTT
15 | NA | TRBJ2-1 | TRBV10-3 | TRBD2 | CAIKGLAEPYNEQFF | TGTGCCATCAAGGGTCTAGCGGAACCCTACAATGAGCAGTTCTTC
15 | NA | TRBJ2-1 | TRBV18 | TRBD2 | CASSPPAYGRGEQFF | TGTGCCAGCTCACCACCGGCTTACGGGAGGGGTGAGCAGTTCTTC
14 | NA | TRBJ2-7 | TRBV19 | NA | CASSSSWFSYEQYF | TGTGCCAGTAGTAGCTCGTGGTTTTCCTACGAGCAGTACTTC
12 | NA | TRBJ1-1 | TRBV2 | NA | CASIRLEGWAFF | TGTGCCAGCATTAGATTGGAGGGTTGGGCTTTCTTT
15 | NA | TRBJ2-1 | TRBV5-1 | NA | CASSPGRPSYNEQFF | TGCGCCAGCAGCCCGGGAAGACCCTCCTACAATGAGCAGTTCTTC
16 | NA | TRBJ2-3 | TRBV15 | TRBD1 | CATSTTRGSGTDTQYF | TGTGCCACCAGCACGACCAGGGGGTCAGGCACAGATACGCAGTATTTT
15 | NA | TRBJ2-3 | TRBV5-4 | TRBD1 | CASRLQGRGTDTQYF | TGTGCCAGCAGACTACAGGGGCGAGGAACAGATACGCAGTATTTT
15 | NA | TRBJ1-5 | TRBV15 | NA | CATSRDWQSNQPQHF | TGTGCCACCAGCAGAGACTGGCAAAGCAATCAGCCCCAGCATTTT
13 | NA | TRBJ1-1 | TRBV29-1 | NA | CSVVPNRGTEAFF | TGCAGCGTTGTCCCGAATAGAGGTACTGAAGCTTTCTTT
11 | NA | TRBJ2-7 | TRBV6-1 | NA | CASKREYEQYF | TGTGCCAGCAAGAGAGAGTACGAGCAGTACTTC
15 | NA | TRBJ1-1 | TRBV6-5 | NA | CASSYSAPSTEEAFF | TGTGCCAGCAGTTACTCAGCTCCTTCGACAGAAGAAGCTTTCTTT
15 | NA | TRBJ2-1 | TRBV7-2 | NA | CASSPGRVVYNEQFF | TGTGCCAGCAGCCCGGGGCGGGTGGTCTACAATGAGCAGTTCTTC
15 | NA | TRBJ1-1 | TRBV9 | NA | CASSPRVGVNTEAFF | TGTGCCAGCAGCCCCCGCGTAGGAGTGAACACTGAAGCTTTCTTT